This is a list of T cell receptor beta chains from one sample in a study of CD8+CD57+ T cells in acquired aplastic anemia. MiXCR, run by TCRdb on the reads, gives a single entry per CDR3 protein. The sample holds about 160,000 distinct CDR3 sequences, about 64% seen once. Material for sequencing was sorted CD4+, CD8+, or CD8+CD57+ T cells (not recorded which) from PBMCs. Receptor source: a human donor with aplastic anemia. Both conserved end residues are part of each CDR3. A D gene is named only where the DNA matches it firmly. Clone size appears in some rows only: once, few, many, or a class for an expanded clone.

NA	TRBJ2-2	TRBV6-4	many	TGTGCCAGCAGTGACGAGGAGGGGGAAGCCGGGGAGCTGTTTTTT	CASSDEEGEAGELFF
TRBD1	TRBJ2-1	TRBV20-1	NA	TGCAGTGCTAGATCCGGACAGGGGGATTGGAATGAGCAGTTCTTC	CSARSGQGDWNEQFF
TRBD1	TRBJ2-1	TRBV24-1	few	TGTGCCACCAGTGACCGGGACAGCAGCTCCTACAATGAGCAGTCCTTC	CATSDRDSSSYNEQSF
TRBD2	TRBJ2-4	TRBV7-9	NA	TGTGCCAGCAGCTCCACTAGCGGGGGCATTCAGTACTTC	CASSSTSGGIQYF
TRBD1	TRBJ2-7	TRBV7-9	NA	TGTGCCAGCAGCTCCCGACAGGGGTTCTACGAGCAGTACTTC	CASSSRQGFYEQYF
TRBD1	TRBJ1-3	TRBV19	NA	TGTGCCAGTAGTACTTCACAGGGGTCCTCTGGAAACACCATATATTTT	CASSTSQGSSGNTIYF
NA	TRBJ2-3	TRBV19	NA	TGTGCCAGTAGTATGCAGGGCAACACAGATACGCAGTATTTT	CASSMQGNTDTQYF
NA	TRBJ2-6	TRBV7-9	few	TGTGCCAGCATCATGGCCTCTGGGGCCAACGTCCTGACTTTC	CASIMASGANVLTF
TRBD1	TRBJ1-2	TRBV2	NA	TGTGCCAGCAGTGCCCCAACAGGGGGCGTCGACTATGGCTACACCTTC	CASSAPTGGVDYGYTF
TRBD1	TRBJ1-2	TRBV7-8	few	TGTGCCAGCAGCTTAGGGACAGGGTCAAACTATGGCTACACCTTC	CASSLGTGSNYGYTF
NA	TRBJ1-2	TRBV12-5	NA	TGTGCCAGCAGTTTTCGAGTCGGCTACACCTTC	CASSFRVGYTF
NA	TRBJ2-1	TRBV2	NA	TGTGCCAGCACAGCACTTAGCTCCTACAATGAGCAGTTCTTC	CASTALSSYNEQFF
TRBD1	TRBJ1-2	TRBV7-8	NA	TGTGCCAGCAGCTTAGGGTGGACAGGGGATAACTATGGCTACACCTTC	CASSLGWTGDNYGYTF
NA	TRBJ1-1	TRBV6-4	NA	TGTGCCAGCAGTGACTCTATGACTTCGAACACTGAAGCTTTCTTT	CASSDSMTSNTEAFF
NA	TRBJ1-2	TRBV13	NA	TGTGCCAGCAGCTTAGTAGGGGCGGCGAGAAACAACTATGGCTACACCTTC	CASSLVGAARNNYGYTF
TRBD1	TRBJ1-6	TRBV25-1	NA	TGTGCCAGCAGTGCCCCCGGGACAGGGTCGTCACCCCTCCACTTT	CASSAPGTGSSPLHF
NA	TRBJ2-2	TRBV20-1	NA	TGCAGTGCTAGAGGGGGAGACACCGGGGAGCTGTTTTTT	CSARGGDTGELFF
NA	TRBJ2-5	TRBV2	NA	TGTGCCAGCAGGGGGGGTCAGTACCAAGAGACCCAGTACTTC	CASRGGQYQETQYF
TRBD2	TRBJ2-7	TRBV19	few	TGTGCCAGTAGTACGCGGACTAGCGGGAGCTACGAGCAGTACTTC	CASSTRTSGSYEQYF
TRBD2	TRBJ2-7	TRBV6-5	NA	TGTGCCAGCAGTTACGGCGGGGGGGCCTACGAGCAGTACTTC	CASSYGGGAYEQYF
TRBD1	TRBJ2-7	TRBV30	NA	TGTGCCTGGAGTAGGTCAGGGGGCACCTACGAGCAGTACTTC	CAWSRSGGTYEQYF
NA	TRBJ2-6	TRBV15	NA	TGTGCCACCAGCAGAGAGAGCGGGGCCAACGTCCTGACTTTC	CATSRESGANVLTF
TRBD2	TRBJ2-3	TRBV9	NA	TGTGCCAGCAGCGGCGGAACTAGCGGGACGCAGTATTTT	CASSGGTSGTQYF
NA	TRBJ2-5	TRBV20-1	NA	TGCAGTGCGGGGGGACCGAATCGTGAGACCCAGTACTTC	CSAGGPNRETQYF
TRBD1	TRBJ2-7	TRBV20-1	once	TGCAGTGCTAGTGCGGGACAGGGTTACGAGCAGTACTTC	CSASAGQGYEQYF
TRBD2	TRBJ2-3	TRBV7-2	NA	TGTGCCAGCAGCGTGACTAGCGGGGGGTATGGAGATACGCAGTATTTT	CASSVTSGGYGDTQYF
TRBD2	TRBJ2-7	TRBV7-4	NA	TGTGCCAGCAGCTCGGCGGGGGGGTCCTCCTACGAGCAGTACTTC	CASSSAGGSSYEQYF
NA	TRBJ2-5	TRBV14	NA	TGTGCCAGCAGCCAAGATCAAGCCGGGGGGCGTGAGACCCAGTACTTC	CASSQDQAGGRETQYF
NA	TRBJ2-5	TRBV10-1	NA	TGCGCCAGCAGTGAGGCGGGGAGTGCCGATCCCATACAAGAGACCCAGTACTTC	CASSEAGSADPIQETQYF
NA	TRBJ2-2	TRBV19	NA	TGTGCCAGTAGTCCAGACTCGAACACCGGGGAGCTGTTTTTT	CASSPDSNTGELFF
NA	TRBJ2-1	TRBV6-1	NA	TGCGCCAGCAGTGAGGAGGGTAGCCGGCAGTTCTTC	CASSEEGSRQFF
TRBD2	TRBJ2-1	TRBV24-1	few	TGTGCCACCAGTGCGTTAACGGGGGGGCCTAATGAGCAGTTCTTC	CATSALTGGPNEQFF
NA	TRBJ2-7	TRBV24-1	NA	TGTGCCACCAGTGATTTGCCGATTACCGTTTACGAGCAGTACTTC	CATSDLPITVYEQYF
NA	TRBJ2-3	TRBV6-6	NA	TGTGCCAGCAGTTACTCGACCTCGAAGGACACAGATACGCAGTATTTT	CASSYSTSKDTDTQYF
NA	TRBJ2-7	TRBV20-1	NA	TGCAGTGCTATTCGGACGGTAGAGGACGAGCAGTACTTC	CSAIRTVEDEQYF
NA	TRBJ1-2	TRBV7-9	NA	TGTGCCAGCAGCCCTACGGGTCGGAAGGACTATGGCTACACCTTC	CASSPTGRKDYGYTF
NA	TRBJ2-1	TRBV15	NA	TGTGCCACCAGCAGAGGAGGCCGGCACCAGTATAATGAGCAGTTCTTC	CATSRGGRHQYNEQFF
NA	TRBJ1-2	TRBV19	NA	TGTGCCAGTAGTATAGGCAGGCTTCAACCCTATGGCTACACCTTC	CASSIGRLQPYGYTF
NA	TRBJ1-1	TRBV15	NA	TGTGCCACCAGCGCCCAGCCTCGGACAGAAACGAACACTGAAGCTTTCTTT	CATSAQPRTETNTEAFF
NA	TRBJ1-6	TRBV5-4	NA	TGTGCCAGCAGCTCCGAAGGCGGTAATTCACCCCTCCACTTT	CASSSEGGNSPLHF
TRBD1	TRBJ1-2	TRBV29-1	NA	TGCAGCGTTGCGGGTTCTCGAGGGGGCGAGAATGGCTACACCTTC	CSVAGSRGGENGYTF
NA	TRBJ2-6	TRBV20-1	once	TGCAGTGCTCCGGACAGCTTGACGTCTGGGGCCAACGTCCTGACTTTC	CSAPDSLTSGANVLTF
NA	TRBJ2-7	TRBV5-1	NA	TGCGCCAGCAGCCCCGACAGTCCCTACGAGCAGTACTTC	CASSPDSPYEQYF